The 32 T cell receptor beta chains given below trace back to one sample, sequenced in a study of identical twins' blood T cells (dated by TCRdb to 2013 to 2014). Libraries were prepared through 5' RACE. These reads were obtained on an Illumina Genome Analyzer IIx. TCRdb applied fastp at Q25 and MiXCR to the public reads, then kept only in-frame beta chains. All rows with the same CDR3 protein become a single entry with the most common DNA and genes. Recorded for this sample are hundreds of thousands of distinct CDR3 sequences; more than 25% of them occurred a single time. The ten top clones hold roughly 6.1% of the sample. Input material: PBMCs. The source is a woman aged 18 to 55 in good health.

The chain combines TRBV20-1 with TRBJ1-1; no firm D call. From germline, CDR1 is DFQATT and CDR2 SNEGSKA (reference sequence). The CDR3 length is 10 residues. V was pared by 3 bases and J by 6 bases, with 5 bases between. The CDR3 coding sequence is TGCAGTGCTAGGAGGTCTGAAGCTTTCTTT. Residues: CSARRSEAFF.

The chain recombines TRBV6-1 with TRBJ2-1; D is unresolved. The CDR3 runs to 13 residues. CDR1 MNHNS and CDR2 SASEGT come from the germline V gene. V dropped 1 base and J dropped 13 bases, with 14 bases sitting between them. CDR3 residues: CASSEGVSQSQFF. In DNA, the CDR3 is TGTGCCAGCAGTGAAGGAGTCTCCCAGTCTCAGTTCTTC.

This clonotype was counted between two and nine times. This chain links TRBV5-6 with TRBJ2-2; D may be TRBD2 (6 bases). This CDR3 comprises 17 residues. The V gene lost 1 base and the J gene lost 0 bases, with 13 bases spanning the gap. Germline V CDR1 and CDR2: SGHDT, YYEEEE. This CDR3 is CASSLPGLQTNTGELFF. CDR3 DNA: TGTGCCAGCAGCTTGCCGGGACTCCAAACGAACACCGGGGAGCTGTTTTTT.

The chain carries TRBV7-2 and TRBJ2-1; D gene unclear. V was shortened by 3 bases and J by 7 bases, with 16 bases between the two germline ends. The CDR3 covers 15 residues. Germline V gives CDR1 SGHTA, CDR2 FQGNSA. CDR3 nucleotide sequence: TGTGCCAGCAGCTTTCTAGTGCGCCTCCTAAATGAGCAGTTCTTC. It translates to CASSFLVRLLNEQFF.

This clonotype was seen a few times. The chain has TRBV20-1 and TRBJ1-6; D is undetermined. The CDR3 totals 17 residues. Trimming stripped 0 bases from V and 0 bases from J, with 12 bases between. Per the germline V gene, CDR1 is DFQATT and CDR2 is SNEGSKA (reference sequence). CDR3 in DNA: TGCAGTGCTAGAGACCTCACGGGGAGCTCCTATAATTCACCCCTCCACTTT. Its protein is CSARDLTGSSYNSPLHF.

This clonotype has only a few counts. The J gene is TRBJ1-5, the V gene TRBV6-6; D unclear. V was pared by 7 bases and J by 4 bases, with 11 bases between. This CDR3 spans 13 amino acids. Germline loops: CDR1 MNHNY, CDR2 SVGAGI (reference sequence). In DNA form, the CDR3 reads TGTGCCAGCATGGTACAAAAAAATCAGCCCCAGCATTTT. It encodes CASMVQKNQPQHF.

This clonotype has at least ten counts. The chain is built from TRBV5-1 and TRBJ1-1; D is ambiguous. The CDR3 totals 13 residues. Germline V gene sequence: CDR1 SGHRS, CDR2 YFSETQ. Trimming removed 5 bases at V and 0 bases at J, with 8 bases between. The CDR3 coding sequence is TGCGCCAGCAGGAAACAATTGAACACTGAAGCTTTCTTT. It yields the protein CASRKQLNTEAFF.

The J gene is TRBJ1-1, the V gene TRBV20-1; the D is unclear. The CDR3 consists of 10 residues. Germline V gives CDR1 DFQATT, CDR2 SNEGSKA (reference sequence). The germline V and J ends were trimmed by 5 bases and 3 bases, with 4 bases remaining between them. The CDR3 region is CSALDTEAFF. DNA of the CDR3: TGCAGTGCTTTAGACACTGAAGCTTTCTTT.

In its sample, this clonotype was seen many times. The chain couples TRBV20-1 to TRBJ1-4; D is perhaps TRBD1 (6 bases). The CDR3 is 14 residues long. The germline V gene encodes CDR1 DFQATT and CDR2 SNEGSKA (reference sequence). V dropped 5 bases and J dropped 0 bases, with 10 bases sitting between them. The DNA for the CDR3 is TGCAGTGCTCCACGGACAGCAACTAATGAAAAACTGTTTTTT. This gives the protein CSAPRTATNEKLFF.

This sequence joins TRBV20-1 and TRBJ1-4; 9 bases match TRBD1. J gave up 8 bases and V 6 bases, and 7 bases lay outside the gene matches. The V gene's germline CDR1 is DFQATT and CDR2 SNEGSKA (reference sequence). This CDR3 has 13 residues. The DNA for the CDR3 is TGCAGTGCAGCGGGGACAGGGATCGAAAAACTGTTTTTT. It encodes CSAAGTGIEKLFF.

The V call is TRBV6-1, the J call TRBJ1-5; a weak D match, TRBD1 (5 bases). This CDR3 is 14 amino acids long. Germline CDR1 reads MNHNS; CDR2 reads SASEGT. Trimming cost V 8 bases and J 3 bases, with 14 bases left between them. This CDR3 reads CASDSRALNQPQHF. CDR3 DNA sequence: TGTGCCAGCGATAGCAGGGCACTCAATCAGCCCCAGCATTTT.

Regarding this clonotype: Being one base from a much bigger clone, this may be a read error. The chain has TRBV2 and TRBJ1-2, with D maybe TRBD1 (6 bases). This CDR3 contains 12 residues. The germline CDR1 and CDR2 sequences are SNHLY and FYNNEI. CDR3 in DNA: TGTGTCAGCAGTGAAGGGGGCTATGGCTACACCTTC. This translates into CVSSEGGYGYTF.

This clonotype was found a few times. J is TRBJ2-3 and V is TRBV10-3, with D unclear. This CDR3 comprises 15 residues. Trimming left V 4 bases short and J 1 base short, with 12 bases between. Per the germline V gene, CDR1 is ENHRY and CDR2 is SYGVKD. The chain's CDR3 is CAISGNPLGTDTQYF. Written as DNA, the CDR3 is TGTGCCATCAGTGGGAACCCTCTGGGCACAGATACGCAGTATTTT.

This clonotype has more than one count but fewer than ten. The J gene is TRBJ2-3, the V gene TRBV7-9; 10 nucleotides agree with TRBD1. V shed 5 bases and J 4 bases; nucleotides not matched to a gene: 6. The CDR3 sequence is 15 residues long. Germline-derived CDR1 and CDR2 are SEHNR and FQNEAQ (reference sequence). DNA of the CDR3: TGTGCCAGCAGCGACAGACAGGGGGCCGCAGATACGCAGTATTTT. Its translation is CASSDRQGAADTQYF.

V and J are TRBV28 and TRBJ1-1, with D perhaps matching TRBD1 (5 bases). Germline V gene sequence: CDR1 MDHEN, CDR2 SYDVKM. The V and J ends lost 8 bases and 8 bases respectively, with 15 bases between them. The CDR3 loop spans 12 amino acids. DNA of the CDR3: TGTGCCAGCCGGGGACCCGAGGCGGAAGCTTTCTTT. Translation: CASRGPEAEAFF.

This clonotype has more than one count but fewer than ten. This chain joins TRBV12-3 or TRBV12-4 and TRBJ1-1, with 8 bases identical to TRBD1. J lost 4 bases, V lost 5 bases, and 6 bases had no gene match. The CDR3 extends over 14 amino acids. The CDR3 protein is CASSVRTGSTEAFF. In DNA, the CDR3 is TGTGCCAGCAGTGTCCGGACAGGGAGCACTGAAGCTTTCTTT.

The chain is built from TRBV6-5 and TRBJ1-2; 8 bases are shared with TRBD1. J lost 3 bases, V lost 6 bases, and 6 bases had no gene match. The V gene's germline CDR1 is MNHEY and CDR2 SVGAGI. This CDR3 has 14 residues. DNA of the CDR3: TGTGCCAGCAGCCCGGACAGGGTAGACTATGGCTACACCTTC. This translates into CASSPDRVDYGYTF.

Only a few counts were recorded for this clonotype. The rearrangement links TRBV29-1 to TRBJ2-7; D possibly matches TRBD1 or TRBD2 (5 bases each). V dropped 7 bases and J dropped 4 bases, with 14 bases sitting between them. The germline CDR1 and CDR2 sequences are SQVTM and ANQGSEA. CDR3 length: 12 amino acids. The CDR3 region is CSAGTGYYEQYF. CDR3 bases: TGCAGCGCCGGGACGGGGTATTACGAGCAGTACTTC.

This clonotype was counted a few times. The rearrangement uses TRBV7-8 and TRBJ2-7, with D perhaps TRBD2 (5 bases). Looked up from germline, CDR1 is SGHVS and CDR2 is FQNEAQ. This CDR3 comprises 14 residues. The V gene lost 5 bases and the J gene lost 0 bases, with 11 bases spanning the gap. The CDR3 DNA follows: TGTGCCAGCAGCCTCGGGATTCCCTCCTACGAGCAGTACTTC. Protein sequence: CASSLGIPSYEQYF. Using reference TRBV7-8 and TRBJ2-7 for the parts outside the CDR3, the full variable domain is GAGVSQSPRYKVAKRGQDVALRCDPISGHVSLFWYQQALGQGPEFLTYFQNEAQLDKSGLPSDRFFAERPEGSVSTLKIQRTQQEDSAVYLCASSLGIPSYEQYFGPGTRLTVT.

The chain is built from TRBV10-1 and TRBJ2-1, with D possibly TRBD1 on 5 matching bases. V was pared by 3 bases and J by 1 base, with 7 bases between. Germline CDR1 is WNHNN and CDR2 is SYGVQD (reference sequence). The length of the CDR3 is 14 residues. DNA for the CDR3: TGCGCCAGCAGTGAAAGACAGTCCTACAATGAGCAGTTCTTC. This sequence encodes CASSERQSYNEQFF.

This clonotype has only a few counts. The chain carries TRBV19 and TRBJ1-2; the D is unclear. V dropped 10 bases and J dropped 0 bases, with 21 bases sitting between them. This CDR3 contains 16 residues. Looked up from germline, CDR1 is LNHDA and CDR2 is SQIVND (reference sequence). CDR3: CATSPYRADPNYGYTF. CDR3 nucleotides: TGTGCCACCTCCCCCTATCGGGCGGACCCTAACTATGGCTACACCTTC.

The chain carries TRBV6-5 and TRBJ2-7; no definite D call. Trimming removed 5 bases from V and 4 bases from J, with 9 bases in between. CDR3 length: 12 amino acids. From germline, CDR1 is MNHEY and CDR2 SVGAGI. The chain's CDR3 is CASSQHRYEQYF. CDR3 DNA sequence: TGTGCCAGCAGTCAGCATCGGTACGAGCAGTACTTC.

As for this clonotype: The final CDR3 position lacks the conserved phenylalanine or tryptophan, pointing to a likely read error. V usage is TRBV15 and J usage is TRBJ2-1; D is tentatively TRBD1 or TRBD2 (5 bases each). Germline CDR1 is LNHNV and CDR2 is YYDKDF (reference sequence). This CDR3 has 16 amino acids. V was cut by 0 bases and J by 4 bases, with 13 bases left in between. The CDR3 DNA reads as TGTGCCACCAGCAGAGATCGGGGCAGCCCTTACAATGAGCAGTTCTGC. The encoded protein is CATSRDRGSPYNEQFC.

The CDR3 protein is CASSFQSVSTDTQYF. The CDR3 nucleotides are TGTGCCAGCAGCTTTCAAAGCGTTAGCACAGATACGCAGTATTTT. The rearrangement uses TRBV7-2 and TRBJ2-3; D is ambiguous. Germline-derived CDR1 and CDR2 are SGHTA and FQGNSA. The length of the CDR3 is 15 residues. V shed 3 bases and J shed 0 bases, with 10 bases lying between them.

This clonotype showed up many times. The chain employs TRBV4-3 and TRBJ1-1, with D maybe TRBD1 (6 bases). Trimming stripped 6 bases from V and 5 bases from J, with 19 bases between. The CDR3 runs to 15 residues. CDR1 is LGHNA and CDR2 is YSLEER in the germline V gene. DNA for the CDR3: TGCGCCAGCAGTCACATCGGCAGGGGAGTAACTGAAGCTTTCTTT. Protein: CASSHIGRGVTEAFF.

The V and J genes are TRBV9 and TRBJ1-6; possible D gene TRBD1, 5 bases. The germline CDR1 and CDR2 sequences are SGDLS and YYNGEE. The CDR3 totals 16 residues. V gave up 4 bases and J gave up 7 bases, with 18 bases separating them. CDR3 sequence: CASSTVSRGLNSPLHF. The CDR3 region has the DNA TGTGCCAGCAGCACCGTATCCCGGGGCCTCAATTCACCCCTCCACTTT.

The rearrangement joins TRBV29-1 to TRBJ1-2, with 7 bases fitting TRBD1. Trimming took 6 bases from V and 6 from J; bases not matched to a gene: 4. The CDR3 sequence is 11 residues long. The germline V gene encodes CDR1 SQVTM and CDR2 ANQGSEA. CDR3 loop: CSVTGLDGYTF. The CDR3 nucleotides read TGCAGCGTGACAGGGTTGGATGGCTACACCTTC.

This clonotype came up many times. CDR3 loop: CASRGTGGENQPQHF. CDR3 in DNA: TGTGCCAGTAGGGGGACAGGGGGGGAAAATCAGCCCCAGCATTTT. The J gene is TRBJ1-5, the V gene TRBV19, with TRBD1 matching over 11 bases. CDR1 is LNHDA and CDR2 is SQIVND in the germline V gene (reference sequence). The V gene end was trimmed by 6 bases and the J gene end by 4 bases; junction bases not matched to a gene: 5. This CDR3 region has 15 residues.

About this clonotype: The germline gene is not matched at one end of the junction; a read error may be the cause. The chain is built from TRBV10-3 and TRBJ2-1; D is unresolved. CDR3 length: 16 residues. Germline CDR1 ENHRY, CDR2 SYGVKD. The CDR3 DNA is TGTGTCATCAGTGAGTCTGGGGTAAGGAAGCCCAATGAGCAGTTCTTC. Its translation is CVISESGVRKPNEQFF.

This clonotype was observed at least ten times. V and J are TRBV6-4 and TRBJ2-2, with D perhaps being TRBD1 or TRBD2 (6 bases each). CDR1 and CDR2 from the germline V gene are MRHNA and SNTAGT. The CDR3 is made up of 14 amino acids. V was cut by 6 bases and J by 5 bases, with 13 bases left in between. CDR3 sequence: CASSGGRETGELFF. The CDR3 DNA is TGTGCCAGCAGCGGGGGCAGGGAGACCGGGGAGCTGTTTTTT.

This clonotype was counted a few times. The rearrangement uses TRBV24-1 and TRBJ2-3; D is undetermined. The CDR3 extends over 15 amino acids. The ends were cut back, 4 bases at V and 4 bases at J, with 14 bases in the middle. Germline values: CDR1 KGHDR, CDR2 SFDVKD. CDR3 DNA: TGTGCCACCAGTGAGGGCCCTCTAGTTGCAGATACGCAGTATTTT. Translated: CATSEGPLVADTQYF.

The V call is TRBV2, the J call TRBJ2-1, with 7 bases lining up with TRBD2. V lost 7 bases to trimming and J lost 7 bases; unmatched junction nucleotides: 7. CDR1 SNHLY and CDR2 FYNNEI come from the germline V gene. This CDR3 region has 13 residues. The CDR3 reads CASKGLGLNEQFF. In nucleotides, the CDR3 is TGTGCCAGCAAAGGACTAGGACTTAATGAGCAGTTCTTC.